A single sample is the source of the 17 T cell receptor beta chains below, sequenced in a study of cytomegalovirus exposure and HLA in healthy donors (dated by TCRdb to about 2017). Libraries were constructed by the immunoSEQ multiplex PCR assay. TCRdb holds this immuneACCESS table with in-frame rearrangements only. Some clones are missing; in checked studies, unresolved V genes explain under half, and the rest has no known cause. In all, the sample holds some 290,000 clones, and 88% of those were seen once. The top ten clonotypes cover approximately 0.9% of the sample. The sequencing sample was made of PBMCs. Source of these receptors: a man aged 25-45 years in good health and CMV-seronegative.

The gene calls are TRBV7-9 and TRBJ2-7; perhaps TRBD2 as D (6 bases). Germline CDR1 and CDR2: SEHNR and FQNEAQ (reference sequence). This CDR3 spans 13 amino acids. V lost 5 bases and J lost 3, with 11 bases in between. CDR3 loop: CASSRLEGYEQYF. For the CDR3, the DNA is TGTGCCAGCAGCAGGTTGGAGGGCTACGAGCAGTACTTC.

The chain links TRBV6-4 to TRBJ1-6, with D uncertain. Trimming removed 2 bases at V and 16 bases at J, with 15 bases between. CDR3 size: 13 residues. CDR1 is MRHNA and CDR2 is SNTAGT in the germline V gene. The CDR3 loop is CASSDPPTGLLHF. CDR3 DNA sequence: TGTGCCAGCAGTGACCCACCCACCGGACTGCTCCACTTT.

The chain combines TRBV4-3 with TRBJ2-2; TRBD2 might be the D (5 bases). The CDR3 is 17 amino acids. Trimming stripped 0 bases from V and 0 bases from J, with 11 bases between. Germline V lookup: CDR1 LGHNA, CDR2 YSLEER. CDR3 in DNA: TGCGCCAGCAGCCAAGAAACCCTGAGGGCGAACACCGGGGAGCTGTTTTTT. Translating it yields CASSQETLRANTGELFF.

The chain's CDR3 is CASSLGGHTGTGELFF. The CDR3 nucleotides read TGTGCCAGCAGCTTAGGAGGACATACGGGCACCGGGGAGCTGTTTTTT. The chain has TRBV11-2 and TRBJ2-2; a weak D match, TRBD1 (5 bases). Germline CDR1 SGHAT, CDR2 FQNNGV. The CDR3 loop spans 16 amino acids. V lost 1 base, J lost 4 bases, and 13 bases lay in between.

This chain joins TRBV4-3 and TRBJ2-1, with D possibly TRBD2 on 6 matching bases. Germline CDR1 LGHNA, CDR2 YSLEER. Trimming took 0 bases from V and 5 from J, leaving 11 bases between them. This CDR3 is built from 15 residues. The chain's CDR3 is CASSQDSGANNEQFF. The CDR3 bases are TGCGCCAGCAGCCAAGATTCGGGAGCTAACAATGAGCAGTTCTTC.

V is TRBV5-4 and J is TRBJ2-5, with a weak D call TRBD2 (5 bases). With 1 base removed from V and 2 bases from J, the gap between germline ends came to 12 bases. Per the germline V gene, CDR1 is SGHNT and CDR2 is YYREEE (reference sequence). The CDR3 has 15 residues. Here the CDR3 reads CASSLSQRSQETQYF. CDR3 nucleotide sequence: TGTGCCAGCAGCTTGAGTCAGCGGAGTCAAGAGACCCAGTACTTC.

This chain uses TRBV7-8 with TRBJ2-1, with a possible D match to TRBD2 (6 bases). This CDR3 is 17 amino acids long. The V end lost 0 bases, the J end lost 0 bases, and 12 bases lay between the germline ends. Germline CDR1 and CDR2: SGHVS and FQNEAQ. CDR3 coding DNA: TGTGCCAGCAGCTTAGCTTACCGGGGGAGCTCCTACAATGAGCAGTTCTTC. Protein product: CASSLAYRGSSYNEQFF.

The V gene is TRBV27, the J gene TRBJ1-2; TRBD1 is a possible D gene (6 bases). There are 13 residues in the CDR3. Trimming cost V 11 bases and J 4 bases, with 17 bases left between them. CDR1 is MNHEY and CDR2 is SMNVEV in the germline V gene (reference sequence). Here the CDR3 reads CASRAGVFYGYTF. The CDR3, as DNA: TGTGCCTCGAGGGCAGGGGTTTTCTATGGCTACACCTTC.

The rearrangement uses TRBV7-2 and TRBJ2-5; D possibly corresponds to TRBD2 (6 bases). This CDR3 contains 14 residues. Germline lookup yields CDR1 SGHTA and CDR2 FQGNSA. The V end lost 5 bases, the J end lost 1 base, and 11 bases lay between the germline ends. The CDR3: CASSPPGVQETQYF. The CDR3 region has the DNA TGTGCCAGCAGCCCCCCGGGAGTCCAAGAGACCCAGTACTTC. Combining the CDR3 with reference TRBV7-2 and TRBJ2-5 gives the whole variable domain GAGVSQSPSNKVTEKGKDVELRCDPISGHTALYWYRQSLGQGLEFLIYFQGNSAPDKSGLPSDRFSAERTGGSVSTLTIQRTQQEDSAVYLCASSPPGVQETQYFGPGTRLLVL.

This clone was detected a few times. This chain uses TRBV7-6 with TRBJ2-1, with D possibly matching TRBD2 (6 bases). With 7 bases removed from V and 1 base from J, the gap between germline ends came to 11 bases. There are 14 residues in the CDR3. CDR1 and CDR2 (germline): SGHVS, FNYEAQ. The CDR3 sequence is CASTTSSSYNEQFF. DNA for the CDR3: TGTGCCAGCACTACTAGCTCTTCCTACAATGAGCAGTTCTTC.

The rearrangement links TRBV15 to TRBJ2-3, with 14 bases lining up with TRBD2. The V gene end was trimmed by 5 bases and the J gene end by 4 bases; junction bases not matched to a gene: 5. The CDR3 loop spans 16 amino acids. Germline lookup yields CDR1 LNHNV and CDR2 YYDKDF (reference sequence). The CDR3 protein is CATSSLTSGGADTQYF. Here the CDR3 DNA reads TGTGCCACCAGCTCCCTGACTAGCGGGGGGGCAGATACGCAGTATTTT.

A few counts support this clone. V is TRBV6-4 and J is TRBJ1-1; D might be TRBD1 (6 bases). Per germline, CDR1 MRHNA and CDR2 SNTAGT. V gave up 4 bases and J gave up 0 bases, with 9 bases separating them. This CDR3 has 14 amino acids. CDR3 sequence: CASSATGMNTEAFF. The CDR3 DNA sequence: TGTGCCAGCAGTGCCACAGGGATGAACACTGAAGCTTTCTTT.

This rearrangement joins TRBV4-1 to TRBJ1-4, with D possibly matching TRBD1 (5 bases). CDR1 MGHRA and CDR2 YSYEKL come from the germline V gene. This CDR3 comprises 17 residues. The V end lost 1 base, the J end lost 5 bases, and 17 bases lay between the germline ends. CDR3 sequence (DNA): TGCGCCAGCAGCCAAGCGGTGGGGGGGGACCTCAATGAAAAACTGTTTTTT. Protein sequence: CASSQAVGGDLNEKLFF.

The V and J genes are TRBV19 and TRBJ2-7; TRBD1 matches at 8 bases. The germline V gene has CDR1 LNHDA and CDR2 SQIVND (reference sequence). J was trimmed by 5 bases and V by 6 bases; bases with no gene match: 6. This CDR3 is built from 13 residues. The CDR3 loop reads CASSATGADEQYF. CDR3 bases: TGTGCCAGTAGCGCGACAGGGGCGGACGAGCAGTACTTC.

Note on this clone: The sample carries other DNA sequences with the same CDR3. The J gene is TRBJ1-1, the V gene TRBV18, with 8 bases that match TRBD1. Germline CDR1 reads KGHSH; CDR2 reads LQKENI. The CDR3 is 15 residues long. The ends lost 3 bases at V and 4 bases at J; junction bases unmatched: 7. CDR3 nucleotide sequence: TGTGCCAGCTCACCGCTAGGACAGGGTGGCACTGAAGCTTTCTTT. Its translation is CASSPLGQGGTEAFF.

The J gene is TRBJ2-7, the V gene TRBV15; D perhaps matches TRBD2 (6 bases). Germline V lookup: CDR1 LNHNV, CDR2 YYDKDF (reference sequence). Trimming took 5 bases from V and 7 from J, leaving 15 bases between them. CDR3 length: 13 residues. The CDR3 nucleotides are TGTGCCACCAGCCTGTTGATGGGGGGTGAGCAGTACTTC. Its translation is CATSLLMGGEQYF.

The gene calls are TRBV7-9 and TRBJ2-5, with TRBD1 as a possible D gene (5 bases). The CDR3 contains 15 residues. The germline CDR1 and CDR2 sequences are SEHNR and FQNEAQ (reference sequence). With 1 base removed from V and 8 bases from J, the gap between germline ends came to 17 bases. As DNA, the CDR3 is TGTGCCAGCAGCTTAGGACGCGACAGCCAAGGTACCCAGTACTTC. This gives the protein CASSLGRDSQGTQYF.